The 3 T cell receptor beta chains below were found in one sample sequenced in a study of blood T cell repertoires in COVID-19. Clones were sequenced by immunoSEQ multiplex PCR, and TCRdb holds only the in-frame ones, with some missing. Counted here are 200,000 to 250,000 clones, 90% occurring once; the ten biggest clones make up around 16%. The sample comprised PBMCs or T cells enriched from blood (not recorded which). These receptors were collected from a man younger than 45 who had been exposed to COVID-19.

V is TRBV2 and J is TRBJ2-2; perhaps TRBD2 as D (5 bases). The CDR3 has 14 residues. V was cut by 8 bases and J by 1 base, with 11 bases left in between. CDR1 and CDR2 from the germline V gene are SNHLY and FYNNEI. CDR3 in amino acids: CASLVEENTGELFF. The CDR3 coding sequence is TGTGCCAGCCTTGTGGAGGAGAACACCGGGGAGCTGTTTTTT.

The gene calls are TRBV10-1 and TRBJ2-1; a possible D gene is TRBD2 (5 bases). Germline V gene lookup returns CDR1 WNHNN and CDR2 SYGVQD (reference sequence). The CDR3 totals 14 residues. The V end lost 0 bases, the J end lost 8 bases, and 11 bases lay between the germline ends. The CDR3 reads CASSESEGFDEQFF. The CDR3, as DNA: TGCGCCAGCAGTGAGTCTGAGGGTTTCGATGAGCAGTTCTTC.

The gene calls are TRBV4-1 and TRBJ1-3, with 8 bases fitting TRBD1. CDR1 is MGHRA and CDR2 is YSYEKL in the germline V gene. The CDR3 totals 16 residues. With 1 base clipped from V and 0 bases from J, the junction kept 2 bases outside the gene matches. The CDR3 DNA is TGCGCCAGCAGCCAAGGACAGGGGTCCTCTGGAAACACCATATATTTT. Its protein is CASSQGQGSSGNTIYF.